This TCR beta chain was sequenced in a study of shared clonotypes between healthy human individuals. Whole-study context: Used for every donor were three CD4 naive, three CD4 memory, two CD8 naive and one CD8 memory plate. Points from the study as a whole: Among a few donors, approximately 4.6% of naive CD4 clonotypes were found in common.

Authors' analysis steps: ImmunoSEQ junction-only sequences lacked quality scores, so their filtering differed. Some clones are missing from TCRdb's copy, which holds only in-frame ones; the method was immunoSEQ multiplex PCR. That table gives V, J and clone size, and the DNA gave D and trimming. The table has more than 2 million clones, about 94% seen once; the top ten hold 0.9% to 1.3%. Naive CD8 cells lacked CD45RO, underwent positive selection for CCR7 and left out terminally differentiated effector memory CD45RA+ cells. Each donor was a Caucasian adult residing in Nashville, Tennessee. This CDR3 comprises 13 residues. The germline gives CDR1 ENHRY, CDR2 SYGVKD. Trimming removed 9 bases at V and 7 bases at J, with 16 bases between. With regard to this clone: Its antigen is still unknown.

Input material: naive CD8+ T cells sorted from blood. This clonotype was sampled from a man aged 18 to 29 in good health. The chain couples TRBV10-3 to TRBJ1-3, with D possibly TRBD1 on 6 matching bases. The CDR3 coding sequence is TGTGCCATTGGAGGGGGGCGGGACAACACCATATATTTT. Protein sequence: CAIGGGRDNTIYF.